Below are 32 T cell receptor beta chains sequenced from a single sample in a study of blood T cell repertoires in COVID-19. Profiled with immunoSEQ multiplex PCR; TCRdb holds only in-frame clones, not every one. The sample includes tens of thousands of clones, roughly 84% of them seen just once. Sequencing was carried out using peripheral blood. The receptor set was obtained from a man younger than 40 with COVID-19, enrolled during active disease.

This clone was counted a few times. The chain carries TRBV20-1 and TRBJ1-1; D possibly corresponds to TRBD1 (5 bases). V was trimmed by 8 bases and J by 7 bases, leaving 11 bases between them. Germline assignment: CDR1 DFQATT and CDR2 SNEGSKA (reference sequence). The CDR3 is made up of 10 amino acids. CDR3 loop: CSFDSGEAFF. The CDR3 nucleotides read TGCAGTTTTGACAGTGGTGAAGCTTTCTTT.

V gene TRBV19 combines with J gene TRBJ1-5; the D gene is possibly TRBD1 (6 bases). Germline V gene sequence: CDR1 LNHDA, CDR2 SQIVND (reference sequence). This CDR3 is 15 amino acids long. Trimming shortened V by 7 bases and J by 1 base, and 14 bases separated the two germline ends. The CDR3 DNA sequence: TGTGCCAGTACCCGGGAGGGGGGCAGCAATCAGCCCCAGCATTTT. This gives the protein CASTREGGSNQPQHF.

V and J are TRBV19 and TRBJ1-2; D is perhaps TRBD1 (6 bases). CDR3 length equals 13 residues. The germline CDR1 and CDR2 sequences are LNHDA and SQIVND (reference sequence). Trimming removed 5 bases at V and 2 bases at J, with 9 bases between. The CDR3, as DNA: TGTGCCAGTAGTCGGACAGTAAACTATGGCTACACCTTC. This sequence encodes CASSRTVNYGYTF.

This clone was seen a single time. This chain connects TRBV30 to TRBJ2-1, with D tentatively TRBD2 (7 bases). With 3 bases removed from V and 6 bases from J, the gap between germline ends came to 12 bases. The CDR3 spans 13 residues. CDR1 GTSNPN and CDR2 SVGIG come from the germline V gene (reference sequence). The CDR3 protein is CAWSPGGLNEQFF. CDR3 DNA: TGTGCCTGGAGCCCCGGGGGGCTCAATGAGCAGTTCTTC.

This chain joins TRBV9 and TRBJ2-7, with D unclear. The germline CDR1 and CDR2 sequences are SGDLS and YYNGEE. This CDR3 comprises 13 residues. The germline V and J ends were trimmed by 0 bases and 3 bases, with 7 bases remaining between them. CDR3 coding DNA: TGTGCCAGCAGCGTAGCTCCAGGCTACGAGCAGTACTTC. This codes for CASSVAPGYEQYF.

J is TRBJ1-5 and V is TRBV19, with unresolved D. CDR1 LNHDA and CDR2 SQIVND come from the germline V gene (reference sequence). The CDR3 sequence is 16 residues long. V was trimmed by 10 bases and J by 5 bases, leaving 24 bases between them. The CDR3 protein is CATRERHLSEYQPQHF. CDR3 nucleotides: TGTGCCACAAGGGAGAGACACCTAAGTGAATATCAGCCCCAGCATTTT.

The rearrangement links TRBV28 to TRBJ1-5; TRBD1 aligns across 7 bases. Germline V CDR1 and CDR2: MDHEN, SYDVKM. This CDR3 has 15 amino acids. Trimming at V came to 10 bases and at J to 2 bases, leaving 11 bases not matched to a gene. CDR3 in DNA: TGTGCCATAGGAGGGGGCTGGAGGGGCAATCAGCCCCAGCATTTT. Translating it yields CAIGGGWRGNQPQHF.

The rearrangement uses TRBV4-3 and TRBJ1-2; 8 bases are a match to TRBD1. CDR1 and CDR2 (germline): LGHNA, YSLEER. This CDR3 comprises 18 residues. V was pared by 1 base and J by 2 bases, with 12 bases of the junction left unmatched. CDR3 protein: CASSQVQSRTGRNYGYTF. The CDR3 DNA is TGCGCCAGCAGCCAAGTTCAGTCCAGGACAGGGCGGAACTATGGCTACACCTTC.

The CDR3 bases are TGTGCCAGCTCACCAGGGGGACTAGTAACAGATACGCAGTATTTT. Its protein is CASSPGGLVTDTQYF. J is TRBJ2-3 and V is TRBV18; 8 positions agree with TRBD2. From germline, CDR1 is KGHSH and CDR2 LQKENI. The CDR3 totals 15 residues. Unmatched junction bases numbered 4, after V lost 2 bases and J lost 3 bases.

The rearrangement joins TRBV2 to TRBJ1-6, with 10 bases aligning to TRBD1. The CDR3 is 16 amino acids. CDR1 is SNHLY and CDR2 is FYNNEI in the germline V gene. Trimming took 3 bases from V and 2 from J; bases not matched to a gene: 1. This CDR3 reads CASSDGTGAYNSPLHF. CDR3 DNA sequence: TGTGCCAGCAGTGATGGGACAGGGGCCTATAATTCACCCCTCCACTTT.

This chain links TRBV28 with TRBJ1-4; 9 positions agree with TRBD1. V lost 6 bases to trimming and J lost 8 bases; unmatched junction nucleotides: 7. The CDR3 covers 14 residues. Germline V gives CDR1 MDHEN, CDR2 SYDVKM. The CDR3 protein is CASRNTGGGEKLFF. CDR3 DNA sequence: TGTGCCAGCAGGAATACAGGGGGCGGCGAAAAACTGTTTTTT.

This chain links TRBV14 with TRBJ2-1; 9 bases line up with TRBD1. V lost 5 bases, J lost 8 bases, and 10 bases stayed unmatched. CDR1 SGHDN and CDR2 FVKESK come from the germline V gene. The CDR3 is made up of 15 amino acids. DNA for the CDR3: TGTGCCAGCAGCTCCCGGGACAGGGCCTATCATGAGCAGTTCTTC. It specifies CASSSRDRAYHEQFF.

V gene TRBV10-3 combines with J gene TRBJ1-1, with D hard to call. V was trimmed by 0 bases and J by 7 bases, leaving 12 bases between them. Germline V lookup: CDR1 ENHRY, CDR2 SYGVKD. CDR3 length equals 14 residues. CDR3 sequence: CAISESSDRLEAFF. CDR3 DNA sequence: TGTGCCATCAGTGAGTCTTCAGATCGACTTGAAGCTTTCTTT.

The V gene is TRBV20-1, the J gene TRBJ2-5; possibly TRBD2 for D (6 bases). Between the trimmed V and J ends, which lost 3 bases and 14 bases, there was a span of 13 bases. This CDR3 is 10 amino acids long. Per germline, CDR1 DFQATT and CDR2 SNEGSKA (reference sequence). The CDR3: CSASFGGIYF. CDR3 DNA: TGCAGTGCTAGTTTTGGCGGGATATACTTC.

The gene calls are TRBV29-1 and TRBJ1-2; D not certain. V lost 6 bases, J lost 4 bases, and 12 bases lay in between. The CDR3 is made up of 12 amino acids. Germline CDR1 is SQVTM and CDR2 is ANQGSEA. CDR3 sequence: CSVLPGVYGYTF. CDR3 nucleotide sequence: TGCAGCGTACTTCCGGGAGTCTATGGCTACACCTTC.

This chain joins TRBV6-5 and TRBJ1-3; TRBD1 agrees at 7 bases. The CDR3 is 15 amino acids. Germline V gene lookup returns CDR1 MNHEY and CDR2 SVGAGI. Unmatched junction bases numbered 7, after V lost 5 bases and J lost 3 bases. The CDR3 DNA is TGTGCCAGCAGTCGCCAGGGGGTAGTTGGAAACACCATATATTTT. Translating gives CASSRQGVVGNTIYF.

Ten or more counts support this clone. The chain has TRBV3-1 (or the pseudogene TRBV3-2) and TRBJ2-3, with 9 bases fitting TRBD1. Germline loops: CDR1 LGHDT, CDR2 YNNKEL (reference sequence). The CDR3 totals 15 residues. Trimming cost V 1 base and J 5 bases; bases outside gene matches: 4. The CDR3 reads CASSQVRDREDTQYF. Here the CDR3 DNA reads TGTGCCAGCAGCCAAGTTAGGGACAGGGAAGATACGCAGTATTTT.

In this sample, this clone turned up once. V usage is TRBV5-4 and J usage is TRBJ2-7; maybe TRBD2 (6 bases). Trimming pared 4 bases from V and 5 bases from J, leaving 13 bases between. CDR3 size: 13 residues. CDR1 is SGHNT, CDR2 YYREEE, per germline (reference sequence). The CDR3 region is CASSRLANNEQYF. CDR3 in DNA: TGTGCCAGCAGCCGTCTAGCGAACAACGAGCAGTACTTC.

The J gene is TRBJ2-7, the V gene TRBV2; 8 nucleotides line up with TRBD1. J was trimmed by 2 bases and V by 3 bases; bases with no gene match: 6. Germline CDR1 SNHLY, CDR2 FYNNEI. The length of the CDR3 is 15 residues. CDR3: CASSERQGAAYEQYF. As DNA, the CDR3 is TGTGCCAGCAGTGAGCGTCAGGGGGCGGCCTACGAGCAGTACTTC.

Here the CDR3 DNA reads TGTGCCAGCAGTTTATCCCAGGGGAACTATGGCTACACCTTC. Its translation is CASSLSQGNYGYTF. The rearrangement joins TRBV28 to TRBJ1-2, with D maybe TRBD1 (6 bases). In germline, CDR1 is MDHEN, CDR2 SYDVKM. The CDR3 contains 14 residues. The V end lost 1 base, the J end lost 2 bases, and 8 bases lay between the germline ends.

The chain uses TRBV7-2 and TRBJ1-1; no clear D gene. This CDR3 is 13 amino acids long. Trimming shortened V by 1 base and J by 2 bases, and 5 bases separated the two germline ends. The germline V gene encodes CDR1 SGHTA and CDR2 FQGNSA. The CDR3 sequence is CASSLDTNTEAFF. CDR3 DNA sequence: TGTGCCAGCAGCTTAGACACAAACACTGAAGCTTTCTTT.

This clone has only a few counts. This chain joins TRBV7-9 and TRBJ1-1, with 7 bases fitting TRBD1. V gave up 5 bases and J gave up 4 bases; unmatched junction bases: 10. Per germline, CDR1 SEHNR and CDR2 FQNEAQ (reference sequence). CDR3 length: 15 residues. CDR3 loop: CASSVTGTAGTEAFF. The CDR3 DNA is TGTGCCAGCAGCGTAACCGGGACAGCGGGCACTGAAGCTTTCTTT. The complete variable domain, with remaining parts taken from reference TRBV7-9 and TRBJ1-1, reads DTGVSQNPRHKITKRGQNVTFRCDPISEHNRLYWYRQTLGQGPEFLTYFQNEAQLEKSRLLSDRFSAERPKGSFSTLEIQRTEQGDSAMYLCASSVTGTAGTEAFFGQGTRLTVV.

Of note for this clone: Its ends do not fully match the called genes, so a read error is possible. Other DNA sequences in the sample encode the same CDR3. CDR3 coding DNA: TGTGCCAGTAGTATTATGGCGGCGGCCCCCTACGAGCAGTACTTT. Translating gives CASSIMAAAPYEQYF. The J gene is TRBJ2-7, the V gene TRBV19, with D hard to call. CDR1 and CDR2 (germline): LNHDA, SQIVND (reference sequence). CDR3 size: 15 residues.

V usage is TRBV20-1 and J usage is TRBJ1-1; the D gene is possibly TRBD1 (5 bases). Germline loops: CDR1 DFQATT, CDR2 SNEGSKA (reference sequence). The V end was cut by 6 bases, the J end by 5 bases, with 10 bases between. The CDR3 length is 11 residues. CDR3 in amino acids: CSAPGRTEAFF. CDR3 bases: TGCAGTGCCCCAGGGCGTACTGAAGCTTTCTTT.

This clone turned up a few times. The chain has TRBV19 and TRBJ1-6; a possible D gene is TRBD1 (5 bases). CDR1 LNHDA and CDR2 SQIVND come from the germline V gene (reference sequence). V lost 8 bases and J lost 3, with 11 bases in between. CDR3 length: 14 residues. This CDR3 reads CASQKTDYNSPLHF. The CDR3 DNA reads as TGTGCCAGTCAGAAGACAGACTATAATTCACCCCTCCACTTT.

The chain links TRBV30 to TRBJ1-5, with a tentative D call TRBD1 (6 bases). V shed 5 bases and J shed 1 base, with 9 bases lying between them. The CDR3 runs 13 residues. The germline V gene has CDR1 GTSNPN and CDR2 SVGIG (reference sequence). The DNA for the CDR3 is TGTGCCTGGTCCGGGACAAGCAATCAGCCCCAGCATTTT. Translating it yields CAWSGTSNQPQHF.

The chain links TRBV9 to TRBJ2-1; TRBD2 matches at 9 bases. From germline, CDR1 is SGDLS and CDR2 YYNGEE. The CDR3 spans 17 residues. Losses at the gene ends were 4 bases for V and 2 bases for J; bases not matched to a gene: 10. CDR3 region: CASSLFQREAPYNEQFF. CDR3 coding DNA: TGTGCCAGCAGCTTATTCCAGCGGGAGGCTCCCTACAATGAGCAGTTCTTC.

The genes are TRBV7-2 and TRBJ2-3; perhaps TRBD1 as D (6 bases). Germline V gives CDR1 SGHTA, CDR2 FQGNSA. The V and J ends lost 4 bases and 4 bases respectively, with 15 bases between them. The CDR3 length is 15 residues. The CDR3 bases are TGTGCCAGCAGCTCAACAGGGAGTATGGCAGATACGCAGTATTTT. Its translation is CASSSTGSMADTQYF.

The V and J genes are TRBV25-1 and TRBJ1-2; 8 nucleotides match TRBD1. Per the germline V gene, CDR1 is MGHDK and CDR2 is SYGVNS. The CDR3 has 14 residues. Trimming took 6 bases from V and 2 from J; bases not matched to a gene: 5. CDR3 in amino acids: CASSVGQGNYGYTF. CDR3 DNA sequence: TGTGCCAGCAGCGTCGGACAGGGAAACTATGGCTACACCTTC.

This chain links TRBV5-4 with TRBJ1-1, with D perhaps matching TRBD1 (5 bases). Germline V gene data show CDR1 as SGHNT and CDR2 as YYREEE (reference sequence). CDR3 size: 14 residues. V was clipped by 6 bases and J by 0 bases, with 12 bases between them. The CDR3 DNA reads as TGTGCCAGCAAGATCGACAGCTTGAACACTGAAGCTTTCTTT. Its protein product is CASKIDSLNTEAFF.

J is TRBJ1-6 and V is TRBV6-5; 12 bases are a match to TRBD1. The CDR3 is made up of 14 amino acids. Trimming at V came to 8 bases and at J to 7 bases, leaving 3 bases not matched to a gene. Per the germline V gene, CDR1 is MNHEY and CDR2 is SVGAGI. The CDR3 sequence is CASGTGGANSPLHF. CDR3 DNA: TGTGCCAGCGGGACAGGGGGCGCGAATTCACCCCTCCACTTT.

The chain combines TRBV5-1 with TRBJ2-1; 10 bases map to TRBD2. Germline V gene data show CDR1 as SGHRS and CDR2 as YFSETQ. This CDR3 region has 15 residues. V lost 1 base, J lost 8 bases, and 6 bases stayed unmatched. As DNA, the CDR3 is TGCGCCAGCAGCTTGAATAGCGGGAGGACGGATGAGCAGTTCTTC. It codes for CASSLNSGRTDEQFF.